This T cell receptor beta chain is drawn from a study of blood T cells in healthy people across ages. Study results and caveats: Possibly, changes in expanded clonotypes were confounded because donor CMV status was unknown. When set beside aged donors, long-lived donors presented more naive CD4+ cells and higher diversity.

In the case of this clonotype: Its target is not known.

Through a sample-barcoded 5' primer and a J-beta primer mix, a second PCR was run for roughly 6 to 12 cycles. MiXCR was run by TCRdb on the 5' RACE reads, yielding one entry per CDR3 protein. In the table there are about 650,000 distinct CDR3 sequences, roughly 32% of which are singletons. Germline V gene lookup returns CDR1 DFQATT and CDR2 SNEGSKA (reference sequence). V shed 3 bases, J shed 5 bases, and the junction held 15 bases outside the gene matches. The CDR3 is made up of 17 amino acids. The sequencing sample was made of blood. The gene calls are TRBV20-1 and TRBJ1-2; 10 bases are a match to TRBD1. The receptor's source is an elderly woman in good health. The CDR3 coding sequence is TGCAGTGCTAGGACCCACCGGGACAGGGGAAGGGGATATGGCTACACCTTC. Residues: CSARTHRDRGRGYGYTF.